The T cell receptor beta chain under discussion was sequenced for a study of blood T cell repertoires in COVID-19 (dated by TCRdb to the early 2020s). About the study as a whole: Samples covering the acute and convalescent phases of COVID-19 were provided by collaborators in the United States, Italy and Spain. Where available, HLA class I and class II types were obtained from metadata supplied by the sample provider rather than from assay-based typing. Nearly every sample came with metadata listing a de-identified subject ID, COVID-19 status, age in years and sex. Deeply sampled blood TCRbeta repertoires from subjects exposed to, actively infected with, or recovered from COVID-19 were included in the dataset. The prospective study material was composed of cDNA or gDNA derived from T cells, B-cell-depleted T cells, or PBMCs. Samples came from the ongoing ImmuneRACE study (first 160 participants) plus 1,254 subjects from 6 global collaborators. A freely available public database, intended as a resource for researchers studying the immune response to SARS-CoV-2, is where the repertoires were released.

About this clone itself: There is no known antigen for this receptor. One base away there is no much larger clone; base qualities are not given.

TCRbeta CDR3 regions were amplified from genomic DNA by means of the immunoSEQ Assay, a bias-controlled multiplex PCR. As for the authors' bioinformatics: The number of nucleated cells in each sample was estimated from the amplification of reference gene primers within the assay. Sequence reads were collapsed and filtered to measure the absolute abundance of every unique TCRbeta CDR3 rearrangement. Productive Simpson clonality was computed per sample as the square root of Simpson's diversity index over productive rearrangements. TCRdb re-hosts the immuneACCESS table, in-frame sequences only. Its copies lack some clones; in the studies checked, an unresolved V gene accounts for under half of them, and the cause for the rest is not known. Clone size and the V and J calls come from that table; the DNA yielded D and trimming. The sample has fewer than 300,000 clones on record, around 90% of them singletons. The ten largest account for about 1.1% of the sample.

In the prospective study, participants were roughly 18 to 95 years old, resided in about two dozen geographic areas of the United States, and were enrolled through a virtual design. To assign participants to cohorts, the prospective study relied on clinical history that participants themselves reported in a screening survey and a study questionnaire. Recovered participants in ImmuneRACE Cohort 3 were defined by two consecutive negative NP/OP PCR tests, clearance by a healthcare professional, or resolution of symptoms. Mobile phlebotomists in the prospective study collected whole blood, serum and a nasopharyngeal or oropharyngeal swab from every participant. Participants in the prospective study had the option to provide additional blood draws and questionnaires over a roughly 2-month period. Blood samples from the prospective study were shipped frozen or at room temperature prior to DNA extraction.

Overall study outcomes, separate from this receptor: The amount of clinical and demographic metadata varied by source and participant and was provided uncurated.

From the cysteine through the phenylalanine, the CDR3 covers 13 amino acids. Only CDR3 DNA is held: 39 bases, read in frame from base 1. Reading the germline V gene gives CDR1 SGHAT and CDR2 FQNNGV. V gives up 8 bases and J gives up 4 bases, and the segment between their germline ends measures 12 bases. The TCR originated in a woman in her thirties who had recovered from COVID-19. Sequencing was carried out using PBMCs or T cells enriched from blood (not recorded which). The sequence links TRBV11-2 to TRBJ1-3; the D gene lacks a confident call. In nucleotides, the sequence is TGTGCCAGCCCTCCTTTCCTCGGAAACACCATATATTTT. Translated, it reads CASPPFLGNTIYF.